This T cell receptor beta chain emerged from a study of PD-1 blockade in classical Hodgkin lymphoma. Study-level results: In newly diagnosed patients, baseline TCR diversity was reportedly below that of healthy donors. Some patients began nivolumab under 1 year after ASCT. These patients were excluded from later analyses.

In every patient, relapse followed autologous stem cell transplantation, while exposure to brentuximab vedotin differed. The CD4+ T cells used were purified from thawed PBMCs through magnetic negative selection. Patients had relapsed/refractory classical Hodgkin lymphoma with complete response, partial response or progressive disease as best response. Looked up from germline, CDR1 is MNHNS and CDR2 is SASEGT. The CDR3 covers 18 residues. The ends lost 4 bases at V and 10 bases at J; junction bases unmatched: 19. To note about this clone: As yet, its antigen is unknown.

TCRdb's table, derived via immunoSEQ multiplex PCR, lists solely in-frame clones and lacks some. Here the sample spans 900 or so clones, about 90% being singletons. This clonotype was obtained from a human donor with classical Hodgkin lymphoma. The sequencing used CD4+ T cells from blood, collected at baseline. This chain connects TRBV6-1 to TRBJ1-6; 7 bases agree with TRBD1. CDR3 coding DNA: TGTGCCAGCAGTGCCACCAGGGGGAGCTGGAAGCCGGGATCACCCCTCCACTTT. Its protein is CASSATRGSWKPGSPLHF.